The 23 T cell receptor beta chains in this list originate from one sample, sequenced in a study of blood T cell repertoires in COVID-19. Here immunoSEQ multiplex PCR was the method, and the copy in TCRdb shows in-frame clones only, minus some. The sample consists of 200,000 to 250,000 clones, around 90% of them appearing once. What was sequenced was peripheral blood. These receptors were taken from a young man with active or convalescent COVID-19.

CDR3 coding DNA: TGCGCCAGCAGCGGGACAGCTACCCCATATGGCTACACCTTC. It encodes CASSGTATPYGYTF. The gene calls are TRBV10-1 and TRBJ1-2, with 7 positions matching TRBD1. There are 14 residues in the CDR3. Germline CDR1 reads WNHNN; CDR2 reads SYGVQD (reference sequence). Trimming removed 6 bases from V and 5 bases from J; junction bases left unmatched: 9.

The chain combines TRBV30 with TRBJ1-5; tentatively, D is TRBD1 (5 bases). The CDR3 spans 15 residues. V shed 2 bases and J shed 7 bases, with 18 bases lying between them. Germline CDR1 and CDR2: GTSNPN and SVGIG (reference sequence). The CDR3 nucleotides are TGTGCCTGGAGTAGAAGGGGCGCATCAGGACAGCCCCAGCATTTT. Translated: CAWSRRGASGQPQHF.

The J gene is TRBJ2-5, the V gene TRBV5-4, with TRBD2 as a possible D gene (6 bases). The CDR3 contains 18 residues. Germline loops: CDR1 SGHNT, CDR2 YYREEE (reference sequence). Trimming cost V 0 bases and J 4 bases, with 22 bases left between them. CDR3 region: CASSLAGGSGNLGETQYF. CDR3 in DNA: TGTGCCAGCAGCTTGGCCGGGGGAAGCGGAAACCTCGGAGAGACCCAGTACTTC. Complete variable domain (other parts from reference TRBV5-4 and TRBJ2-5): ETGVTQSPTHLIKTRGQQVTLRCSSQSGHNTVSWYQQALGQGPQFIFQYYREEENGRGNFPPRFSGLQFPNYSSELNVNALELDDSALYLCASSLAGGSGNLGETQYFGPGTRLLVL.

The chain couples TRBV14 to TRBJ2-7, with a possible D match to TRBD2 (5 bases). Trimming left V 2 bases short and J 0 bases short, with 11 bases between. This CDR3 has 15 residues. Germline assignment: CDR1 SGHDN and CDR2 FVKESK. The CDR3 DNA reads as TGTGCCAGCAGCCAATATAGCGTCCTCTCCTACGAGCAGTACTTC. Translated: CASSQYSVLSYEQYF.

This chain uses TRBV28 with TRBJ2-1; 12 bases map to TRBD2. The V and J ends lost 6 bases and 10 bases, in that order; junction bases with no gene match: 10. The CDR3 runs 15 residues. The V gene's germline CDR1 is MDHEN and CDR2 SYDVKM. CDR3 nucleotide sequence: TGTGCCAGCAGCCCCGGACTAGCGGGAAGCGGCGAGCAGTTCTTC. The encoded protein is CASSPGLAGSGEQFF.

This clone has more than one count but fewer than ten. The chain couples TRBV5-4 to TRBJ1-1, with D possibly being TRBD1 (6 bases). Germline V gene sequence: CDR1 SGHNT, CDR2 YYREEE (reference sequence). This CDR3 is 16 amino acids long. The V end was cut by 0 bases, the J end by 3 bases, with 15 bases between. This CDR3 reads CASSLAKGVKYTEAFF. The CDR3 nucleotides read TGTGCCAGCAGCTTGGCCAAGGGGGTTAAGTACACTGAAGCTTTCTTT.

This chain connects TRBV2 to TRBJ1-5; D not certain. The V and J ends lost 4 bases and 3 bases respectively, with 10 bases between them. There are 14 residues in the CDR3. Germline V gene sequence: CDR1 SNHLY, CDR2 FYNNEI. The CDR3 loop is CASSAWRNNQPQHF. DNA for the CDR3: TGTGCCAGCAGTGCGTGGAGGAACAATCAGCCCCAGCATTTT.

This rearrangement joins TRBV5-1 to TRBJ2-1; TRBD1 aligns across 8 bases. Germline assignment: CDR1 SGHRS and CDR2 YFSETQ. V trimming: 2 bases; J trimming: 13 bases; junction bases outside the gene matches: 5. This CDR3 is 12 amino acids long. The CDR3 sequence: CASSLAGQGQFF. As DNA, the CDR3 is TGCGCCAGCAGCTTAGCCGGACAGGGTCAGTTCTTC.

The chain links TRBV27 to TRBJ2-3; 9 bases agree with TRBD2. V trimming: 4 bases; J trimming: 6 bases; junction bases outside the gene matches: 8. CDR3 length equals 15 residues. Germline CDR1 MNHEY, CDR2 SMNVEV (reference sequence). CDR3 sequence: CASSWAGGFADTQYF. The CDR3, as DNA: TGTGCCAGCAGTTGGGCGGGAGGGTTCGCGGATACGCAGTATTTT.

J is TRBJ1-2 and V is TRBV19; TRBD1 matches 9 bases. This CDR3 is 13 amino acids long. Germline V gives CDR1 LNHDA, CDR2 SQIVND (reference sequence). Trimming cost V 5 bases and J 4 bases; bases outside gene matches: 2. CDR3 DNA sequence: TGTGCCAGTAGTCTACAGGGGGCCTATGGCTACACCTTC. Residues: CASSLQGAYGYTF.

The chain has TRBV14 and TRBJ1-1; 7 bases agree with TRBD1. The CDR3 covers 13 residues. Germline CDR1 is SGHDN and CDR2 is FVKESK. V gave up 4 bases and J gave up 1 base; unmatched junction bases: 0. CDR3 residues: CASSRQGNTEAFF. The CDR3 coding sequence is TGTGCCAGCAGCCGACAGGGGAACACTGAAGCTTTCTTT.

This clone was seen only a few times. V usage is TRBV18 and J usage is TRBJ1-3; perhaps TRBD1 as D (6 bases). The germline V gene has CDR1 KGHSH and CDR2 LQKENI. CDR3 length equals 17 residues. V lost 1 base, J lost 0 bases, and 13 bases lay in between. CDR3 sequence (DNA): TGTGCCAGCTCACCACTAACCGGGACATACTCTGGAAACACCATATATTTT. Protein product: CASSPLTGTYSGNTIYF.

This chain connects TRBV28 to TRBJ2-1; D is possibly TRBD2 (5 bases). Per germline, CDR1 MDHEN and CDR2 SYDVKM. Trimming removed 2 bases from V and 0 bases from J, with 11 bases in between. The CDR3 has 16 amino acids. The CDR3 here is CASSLGQSGSYNEQFF. The CDR3 DNA follows: TGTGCCAGCAGTTTAGGGCAGAGCGGCTCCTACAATGAGCAGTTCTTC.

The chain employs TRBV5-4 and TRBJ1-4, with TRBD1 identical over 8 bases. Germline CDR1 is SGHNT and CDR2 is YYREEE (reference sequence). The CDR3 extends over 14 amino acids. Losses at the gene ends were 4 bases for V and 6 bases for J; bases not matched to a gene: 5. CDR3 DNA sequence: TGTGCCAGCAGCCTGACAGGGGAGGATGAAAAACTGTTTTTT. Its translation is CASSLTGEDEKLFF.

The chain recombines TRBV5-6 with TRBJ1-6; maybe TRBD1 (5 bases). The V end lost 7 bases, the J end lost 4 bases, and 6 bases lay between the germline ends. CDR3 length equals 12 residues. The V gene's germline CDR1 is SGHDT and CDR2 YYEEEE. The CDR3 bases are TGTGCCAGCGGGACTTATAATTCACCCCTCCACTTT. This encodes CASGTYNSPLHF.

This chain links TRBV10-3 with TRBJ1-1; TRBD1 agrees at 7 bases. V lost 3 bases, J lost 5 bases, and 9 bases stayed unmatched. This CDR3 is 15 amino acids long. Germline V gene lookup returns CDR1 ENHRY and CDR2 SYGVKD. In DNA form, the CDR3 reads TGTGCCATCAGTGACAGGGGGTCGGTAGGTACTGAAGCTTTCTTT. Protein sequence: CAISDRGSVGTEAFF.

The chain uses TRBV5-8 and TRBJ2-5, with D unresolved. The CDR3 length is 14 residues. Germline lookup yields CDR1 SGHTS and CDR2 YDEGEE. Trimming pared 0 bases from V and 5 bases from J, leaving 11 bases between. CDR3 amino acids: CASSLAWPRETQYF. CDR3 DNA: TGTGCCAGCAGCTTGGCGTGGCCGAGGGAGACCCAGTACTTC.

V usage is TRBV29-1 and J usage is TRBJ1-5, with TRBD1 identical over 7 bases. Germline V gives CDR1 SQVTM, CDR2 ANQGSEA. V dropped 4 bases and J dropped 6; count of bases not matched to a gene: 15. The CDR3 is 16 residues long. This chain's CDR3 is CSVGTLWDSRVQPQHF. The CDR3 nucleotides read TGCAGCGTTGGCACCCTATGGGACAGCCGGGTTCAGCCCCAGCATTTT.

The rearrangement links TRBV7-9 to TRBJ2-5; 13 nucleotides line up with TRBD2. The CDR3 sequence is 18 residues long. CDR1 SEHNR and CDR2 FQNEAQ come from the germline V gene (reference sequence). With 3 bases clipped from V and 5 bases from J, the junction kept 12 bases outside the gene matches. The CDR3: CASSFVGLAGVRAETQYF. CDR3 bases: TGTGCCAGCAGCTTCGTTGGACTAGCGGGAGTACGAGCGGAGACCCAGTACTTC. Full variable domain (remainder filled in from reference TRBV7-9 and TRBJ2-5): DTGVSQNPRHKITKRGQNVTFRCDPISEHNRLYWYRQTLGQGPEFLTYFQNEAQLEKSRLLSDRFSAERPKGSFSTLEIQRTEQGDSAMYLCASSFVGLAGVRAETQYFGPGTRLLVL.

The rearrangement uses TRBV6-2 or TRBV6-3 and TRBJ2-6, with a tentative D call TRBD1 (7 bases). V was clipped by 2 bases and J by 0 bases, with 14 bases between them. Germline CDR1 is MNHEY and CDR2 is SVGEGT. This CDR3 contains 18 residues. CDR3 coding DNA: TGTGCCAGCAGTTACCGGGGGACAGCAACCTCTGGGGCCAACGTCCTGACTTTC. This translates into CASSYRGTATSGANVLTF.

This clone is a singleton in its sample. The chain recombines TRBV6-5 with TRBJ2-2; a possible D gene is TRBD1 (6 bases). With 6 bases removed from V and 5 bases from J, the gap between germline ends came to 16 bases. The CDR3 totals 15 residues. The germline V gene encodes CDR1 MNHEY and CDR2 SVGAGI. The CDR3 region is CASSLYRVRTGELFF. As DNA, the CDR3 is TGTGCCAGCAGCCTCTACAGGGTGCGGACCGGGGAGCTGTTTTTT.

J is TRBJ1-2 and V is TRBV24-1, with a tentative D call TRBD1 (5 bases). The CDR3 loop spans 10 amino acids. Germline lookup yields CDR1 KGHDR and CDR2 SFDVKD. The V end was cut by 9 bases, the J end by 6 bases, with 7 bases between. DNA of the CDR3: TGTGCCACCGGAGGGGATGGCTACACCTTC. Its protein product is CATGGDGYTF.

The chain recombines TRBV27 with TRBJ2-5; 8 bases are shared with TRBD2. The germline V gene has CDR1 MNHEY and CDR2 SMNVEV (reference sequence). V lost 6 bases, J lost 2 bases, and 5 bases stayed unmatched. There are 14 residues in the CDR3. The CDR3 protein is CASRNGLAQETQYF. The CDR3 DNA follows: TGTGCCAGCAGAAACGGACTAGCTCAAGAGACCCAGTACTTC.